The 3 T cell receptor beta chains in this list originate from one sample, sequenced in a study of blood T cell repertoires in COVID-19. Profiled with immunoSEQ multiplex PCR; TCRdb holds only in-frame clones, not every one. Of roughly 56,000 clones in the sample, 85% to 95% were seen once. Input material: peripheral blood. Receptor source: a man in his fifties or sixties with active COVID-19.

This rearrangement joins TRBV27 to TRBJ2-6; 9 bases align to TRBD1. The CDR3 is made up of 19 amino acids. After removal of 5 bases from V and 0 bases from J, the junction contained 11 bases not matched to a gene. Germline V gene lookup returns CDR1 MNHEY and CDR2 SMNVEV (reference sequence). The CDR3 sequence: CASSLRDRDHSSGANVLTF. The CDR3 region has the DNA TGTGCCAGCAGTCTCCGGGACAGGGATCATAGCTCTGGGGCCAACGTCCTGACTTTC.

The chain combines TRBV29-1 with TRBJ2-7; 7 bases are a match to TRBD2. Germline V gives CDR1 SQVTM, CDR2 ANQGSEA. The V segment lost 7 bases and the J segment 5 bases; nucleotides outside the gene matches: 8. This CDR3 region has 12 residues. CDR3 loop: CSAPGAGDEQYF. Written as DNA, the CDR3 is TGCAGCGCCCCTGGGGCGGGAGACGAGCAGTACTTC.

The gene calls are TRBV3-1 (or the pseudogene TRBV3-2) and TRBJ1-2, with 10 bases aligning to TRBD1. The V gene's germline CDR1 is LGHDT and CDR2 YNNKEL (reference sequence). This CDR3 spans 15 amino acids. The junction had 3 bases not matched to a gene; V was cut back by 3 bases and J by 2 bases. This CDR3 is CASSQGQGINYGYTF. The CDR3 region has the DNA TGTGCCAGCAGCCAGGGACAGGGGATAAACTATGGCTACACCTTC.